The rows below give T cell receptor beta chains drawn from one sample of a study of blood T cell repertoires in COVID-19. TCRdb's copy holds only in-frame clones and misses some; the assay was immunoSEQ multiplex PCR. This sample yields around 330,000 clones, of which around 85% are seen a single time; around 2% belongs to the top ten. Sequenced: PBMCs or T cells enriched from blood (not recorded which). The receptors were gathered from a young woman who had been exposed to COVID-19. Both conserved end residues are part of each CDR3. A D gene is named only where the DNA matches it firmly. Clone size is given for some rows only: seen once, a few or many times, or a class if the clone is expanded.

j_call v_call d_call clone_size cdr3_aa cdr3_nt
TRBJ2-5 TRBV5-5 - - CASSSGDTHWTQYF TGTGCCAGCAGCTCCGGGGACACTCATTGGACCCAGTACTTC
TRBJ2-7 TRBV4-1 TRBD1 - CASSQVSTIPGTGFNEQYF TGCGCCAGCAGCCAAGTGTCGACGATTCCAGGGACAGGGTTCAACGAGCAGTACTTC
TRBJ1-6 TRBV27 TRBD1 once CASSGQAYNSPLHF TGTGCCAGCAGCGGACAGGCTTATAATTCACCCCTCCACTTT
TRBJ1-2 TRBV4-1 TRBD1 - CASSQGGQGADYGYTF TGCGCCAGCAGCCAAGGGGGCCAGGGGGCGGACTATGGCTACACCTTC
TRBJ1-6 TRBV6-1 - - CASSEALQWTAAYNSPLHF TGTGCCAGCAGTGAAGCGCTTCAGTGGACAGCTGCCTATAATTCACCCCTCCACTTT
TRBJ2-3 TRBV9 - - CASTPSVGASTDTQYF TGTGCCAGCACCCCCTCGGTGGGGGCTAGCACAGATACGCAGTATTTT
TRBJ1-2 TRBV6-5 - - CASRGGNYGYTF TGTGCCAGCAGGGGGGGAAACTATGGCTACACCTTC
TRBJ2-3 TRBV2 - - CASDRGRDTDTQYF TGTGCCAGCGATCGAGGGCGTGACACAGATACGCAGTATTTT
TRBJ1-4 TRBV7-9 TRBD1 - CASSLTPVGRGINEKLFF TGTGCCAGCAGCTTAACACCGGTTGGCAGGGGGATAAATGAAAAACTGTTTTTT
TRBJ2-7 TRBV13 - - CASSSLKRGSIYEQYF TGTGCCAGCAGCTCACTCAAACGGGGTAGTATCTACGAGCAGTACTTC
TRBJ1-5 TRBV7-9 - - CASSRSGNVGNQPQHF TGTGCCAGCAGCCGAAGCGGGAATGTGGGCAATCAGCCCCAGCATTTT
TRBJ2-1 TRBV6-2/TRBV6-3 - - CASSYLRVRGNEQFF TGTGCCAGCAGTTATTTGAGGGTCCGGGGGAATGAGCAGTTCTTC
TRBJ2-5 TRBV24-1 TRBD2 - CATSRSSGGRETQYF TGTGCCACCAGTAGATCTAGCGGGGGTAGGGAGACCCAGTACTTC
TRBJ2-5 TRBV10-3 TRBD2 - CAIRGTSGRTETQYF TGTGCCATCAGGGGGACTAGCGGGAGAACGGAGACCCAGTACTTC
TRBJ1-2 TRBV28 - - CASRMRDRLYGYTF TGTGCCAGCAGGATGAGGGATCGGCTATATGGCTACACCTTC
TRBJ2-3 TRBV27 TRBD2 few CASRKIAGGFADTQYF TGTGCCAGCAGGAAAATAGCGGGAGGGTTCGCAGATACGCAGTATTTT
TRBJ2-7 TRBV7-9 - few CASSLVLRTAYEQYF TGTGCCAGCAGCTTAGTTTTGCGCACCGCCTACGAGCAGTACTTC
TRBJ1-2 TRBV14 TRBD1 - CASSVQGAGGYTF TGTGCCAGCAGTGTGCAGGGGGCCGGGGGCTACACCTTC
TRBJ2-7 TRBV7-2 TRBD2 few CASSPAGGPTYEQYF TGTGCCAGCAGTCCAGCGGGGGGGCCTACCTACGAGCAGTACTTC
TRBJ1-5 TRBV14 - - CASSQSGEAQPQHF TGTGCCAGCAGCCAGTCCGGGGAGGCTCAGCCCCAGCATTTT
TRBJ2-3 TRBV28 TRBD2 - CASSLAGGHTDTQYF TGTGCCAGCAGTTTGGCGGGAGGGCACACAGATACGCAGTATTTT
TRBJ2-1 TRBV28 TRBD1 - CASSSPGQGATYNEQFF TGTGCCAGCAGTTCCCCGGGACAGGGGGCAACGTACAATGAGCAGTTCTTC
TRBJ2-7 TRBV19 - - CASRSSGLYEQYF TGTGCCAGTAGATCCAGCGGTCTCTACGAGCAGTACTTC
TRBJ2-3 TRBV30 TRBD2 - CAWSWTSGSTDTQYF TGTGCCTGGAGCTGGACTAGCGGGAGCACAGATACGCAGTATTTT
TRBJ1-1 TRBV18 TRBD1 - CASSRGTGVMNTEAFF TGTGCCAGCTCAAGAGGGACAGGGGTTATGAACACTGAAGCTTTCTTT
TRBJ1-5 TRBV19 - - CASSTSKTRWPQHF TGTGCCAGTAGTACCTCAAAAACGCGTTGGCCCCAGCATTTT
TRBJ2-5 TRBV15 TRBD2 - CATSDRLAGVEGWGETQYF TGTGCCACCAGCGATCGACTAGCGGGAGTAGAGGGATGGGGAGAGACCCAGTACTTC
TRBJ1-2 TRBV30 - - CAWSPSVGANYGYTF TGTGCCTGGAGCCCCTCGGTAGGGGCAAACTATGGCTACACCTTC
TRBJ2-7 TRBV4-1 - once CASSQQERIYEQYF TGCGCCAGCAGCCAACAAGAGAGAATTTACGAGCAGTACTTC
TRBJ2-5 TRBV19 TRBD1 - CASTRQGAEGGTQYF TGTGCCAGTACCAGACAGGGGGCAGAGGGTGGGACCCAGTACTTC
TRBJ2-7 TRBV7-2 TRBD1 - CASIRQGVGSYEQYF TGTGCCAGCATCAGACAGGGGGTGGGCTCCTACGAGCAGTACTTC
TRBJ1-2 TRBV4-1 TRBD1 - CASSHGTGDYGYTF TGCGCCAGCAGCCACGGGACAGGGGACTATGGCTACACCTTC
TRBJ1-2 TRBV28 - - CASGTLGGYTF TGTGCCAGCGGAACGCTCGGGGGCTACACCTTC
TRBJ2-5 TRBV7-9 - - CASSSTGLSQETQYF TGTGCCAGCAGCTCCACCGGACTCTCCCAAGAGACCCAGTACTTC
TRBJ1-6 TRBV6-5 - - CASSLRQENNSPLHF TGTGCCAGCAGCCTTCGACAGGAGAATAATTCACCCCTCCACTTT
TRBJ1-1 TRBV28 TRBD1 - CASSLDRQGTNTEAFF TGTGCCAGCAGTTTGGATCGACAGGGGACAAACACTGAAGCTTTCTTT
TRBJ1-4 TRBV30 - - CAWSADSSNEKLFF TGTGCCTGGAGTGCGGACAGTTCTAATGAAAAACTGTTTTTT
TRBJ1-5 TRBV4-1 - - CASSQPGSGHQPQHF TGCGCCAGCAGCCAACCCGGGTCAGGGCATCAGCCCCAGCATTTT
TRBJ2-3 TRBV3-1/TRBV3-2 TRBD2 - CASSGLPGNLAGVTDTQYF TGTGCCAGCAGCGGACTACCCGGCAACCTAGCGGGGGTAACAGATACGCAGTATTTT
TRBJ2-2 TRBV24-1 TRBD2 - CATSLRRGVTGELFF TGTGCCACCAGCTTAAGACGGGGGGTTACCGGGGAGCTGTTTTTT
TRBJ1-2 TRBV5-4 - - CASSFGTDVGYGYTF TGTGCCAGCAGCTTTGGCACGGATGTCGGGTATGGCTACACCTTC
TRBJ2-3 TRBV30 - few CAWTPAAADTQYF TGTGCCTGGACCCCCGCCGCAGCAGATACGCAGTATTTT
TRBJ2-1 TRBV6-5 - - CASSYDSYNEQFF TGTGCCAGCAGTTACGACTCTTACAATGAGCAGTTCTTC
TRBJ1-3 TRBV10-2 - - CASRASGGGNTIYF TGCGCCAGCAGAGCGTCGGGGGGAGGAAACACCATATATTTT
TRBJ2-1 TRBV24-1 TRBD1 once CATRRQGVNEQFF TGTGCCACCAGACGACAGGGGGTGAATGAGCAGTTCTTC
TRBJ2-5 TRBV4-2 - - CASSQESTSLGTQYF TGTGCCAGCAGCCAAGAGTCTACTAGCTTAGGGACCCAGTACTTC
TRBJ2-1 TRBV27 - - CASSLSGWREEQFF TGTGCCAGCAGTTTATCCGGCTGGAGGGAAGAGCAGTTCTTC
TRBJ2-7 TRBV7-6 TRBD1 - CASSARDRGRGEQYF TGTGCCAGCAGCGCCCGGGACAGGGGCCGTGGCGAGCAGTACTTC
TRBJ2-5 TRBV3-1/TRBV3-2 - - CASSPMFGDQYF TGTGCCAGCAGCCCGATGTTCGGAGACCAGTACTTC
TRBJ2-1 TRBV5-1 TRBD2 - CASSLGTSGGYNEQFF TGCGCCAGCAGCCTGGGGACTAGCGGAGGGTACAATGAGCAGTTCTTC